This T cell receptor beta chain was sequenced in a study of blood T cell repertoires in COVID-19. Methods used by the authors: From reference gene primer amplification, estimates of nucleated cell counts were derived. The assay was immunoSEQ multiplex PCR, and TCRdb's table has in-frame clones only and misses some. D and trimming come from the DNA, and the V and J calls and clone size come from that table. The profile covers approximately 340,000 clones, with about 87% appearing a single time and roughly 8.9% taken by the ten largest. Germline V gives CDR1 SGHAT, CDR2 FQNNGV. The CDR3 spans 13 residues. Trimming cost V 5 bases and J 6 bases, with 14 bases left between them.

Sequenced sample: peripheral blood. This clonotype originated in a man aged 25 to 40 with COVID-19, enrolled during active disease. V gene TRBV11-2 combines with J gene TRBJ2-7; possibly TRBD2 for D (5 bases). The CDR3 sequence: CASSPQIEGEQYF. DNA of the CDR3: TGTGCCAGCAGCCCCCAGATTGAGGGCGAGCAGTACTTC.